The rows below give T cell receptor beta chains drawn from one sample of a study of cytomegalovirus exposure and HLA in healthy donors. TCRdb's table, derived via immunoSEQ multiplex PCR, lists solely in-frame clones and lacks some. The table records approximately 200,000 clones, about 83% of them present only once. Sequencing was done on a sample of PBMCs. Receptors originate from a girl aged 5-17 years in good health and CMV-seronegative. CDR3s include the opening cysteine and the closing phenylalanine or tryptophan. A D gene is named only where the DNA matches it firmly. A row's size may be missing; if present it is once, few, many or a size class.

J: TRBJ1-1
D: TRBD1
V: TRBV6-6
size: -
CDR3: CASSKPGQGGIGAFF
DNA: TGTGCCAGCAGTAAGCCGGGACAGGGAGGGATTGGAGCTTTCTTT

J: TRBJ1-6
D: -
V: TRBV4-1
size: -
CDR3: CASSPEGGPGTAYSPLHF
DNA: TGCGCCAGCAGCCCGGAGGGGGGGCCAGGGACGGCATATTCACCCCTCCACTTT

J: TRBJ2-1
D: -
V: TRBV12-5
size: -
CDR3: CASGLGDGLYNEQFF
DNA: TGTGCTAGTGGTTTGGGGGACGGACTATACAATGAGCAGTTCTTC

J: TRBJ2-7
D: -
V: TRBV27
size: -
CDR3: CASSLSTTGLSEQYF
DNA: TGTGCCAGCAGTTTATCGACTACCGGCCTATCCGAGCAGTACTTC

J: TRBJ1-6
D: -
V: TRBV7-2
size: -
CDR3: CASSPSRQGNSPLHF
DNA: TGTGCCAGCAGCCCCTCCCGGCAGGGAAATTCACCCCTCCACTTT

J: TRBJ1-2
D: -
V: TRBV28
size: -
CDR3: CASSPLTGNGYGYTF
DNA: TGTGCCAGCAGTCCGTTGACAGGCAACGGATATGGCTACACCTTC

J: TRBJ1-5
D: TRBD1
V: TRBV7-2
size: once
CDR3: CASSLDGTGANQPQHF
DNA: TGTGCCAGCAGCTTAGATGGGACAGGAGCCAATCAGCCCCAGCATTTT

J: TRBJ2-1
D: TRBD2
V: TRBV2
size: -
CDR3: CASMREGAGVSYNEQFF
DNA: TGTGCCAGCATGAGGGAAGGCGCGGGAGTGTCCTACAATGAGCAGTTCTTC

J: TRBJ1-2
D: -
V: TRBV30
size: once
CDR3: CAWRVPGGAYGYTF
DNA: TGTGCCTGGAGAGTTCCCGGCGGCGCCTATGGCTACACCTTC

J: TRBJ1-2
D: -
V: TRBV2
size: -
CDR3: CASSDRGTDGYTF
DNA: TGTGCCAGCAGTGACAGGGGAACGGATGGCTACACCTTC